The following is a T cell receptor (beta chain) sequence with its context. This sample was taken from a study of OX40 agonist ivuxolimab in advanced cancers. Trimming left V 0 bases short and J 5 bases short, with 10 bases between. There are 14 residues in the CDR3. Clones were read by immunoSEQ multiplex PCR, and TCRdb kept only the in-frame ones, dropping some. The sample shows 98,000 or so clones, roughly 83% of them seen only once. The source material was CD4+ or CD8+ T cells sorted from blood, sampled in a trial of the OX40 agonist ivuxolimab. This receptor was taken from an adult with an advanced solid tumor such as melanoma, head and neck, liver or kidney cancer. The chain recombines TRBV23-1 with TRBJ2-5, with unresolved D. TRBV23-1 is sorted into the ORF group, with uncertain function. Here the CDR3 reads CASSQSLSRETQYF. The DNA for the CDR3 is TGCGCCAGCAGTCAATCCCTGAGCCGGGAGACCCAGTACTTC.